The T cell receptor beta chain under discussion was sequenced for a study of T cell responses to AZD1222 COVID-19 vaccine. Study conclusions and caveats: Close to half of spike-specific TCRs reportedly recognize unmutated variant regions.

With respect to this clone: Antigen specificity is unknown.

Produced via immunoSEQ multiplex PCR; TCRdb's table is partial and in-frame only. The table includes more than 95,000 clones, about 93% detected once. The TCR comes from an adult in good health. Sequencing was performed on peripheral blood, taken on day 0 of AZD1222 vaccination.

This chain's CDR3 is CASSYQTELNEKLFF. In DNA, the CDR3 is TGTGCCAGCAGCTACCAGACGGAACTTAATGAAAAACTGTTTTTT. The rearrangement joins TRBV5-8 to TRBJ1-4; no reliable D call. This CDR3 has 15 amino acids. V lost 3 bases and J lost 4, with 13 bases in between. CDR1 SGHTS and CDR2 YDEGEE come from the germline V gene.